This is a list of T cell receptor beta chains from one sample in a study of T cells in Graves' hyperthyroidism and ophthalmopathy. From the multiplex PCR reads, TCRdb called clonotypes with MiXCR, one entry per CDR3 protein. Of around 800,000 distinct CDR3 sequences in the sample, 35% to 45% were seen once. Sequencing input: blood. The source of these receptors is a man between 18 and 35 years old with Graves' hyperthyroidism. Both conserved end residues are part of each CDR3. A D gene is named only where the DNA matches it firmly. Some rows have no size entry. The others give once, few or many, or a class for an expanded clone.

clone_size j_call d_call v_call cdr3_nt cdr3_aa
many TRBJ2-7 TRBD1 TRBV19 TGTGCCAGTAGTCCGGGACAGGGCCCCTACGAGCAGTACTTC CASSPGQGPYEQYF
- TRBJ1-1 - TRBV5-1 TGCGCCAGCAGCTTGGTTGGGGGTCAGATGGGTACTGAAGCTTTCTTT CASSLVGGQMGTEAFF
many TRBJ2-7 - TRBV25-1 TGTGCCAGCAAAGGGAGCTCCTACGAGCAGTACTTC CASKGSSYEQYF
many TRBJ1-1 TRBD1 TRBV7-9 TGTGCCAGCAGCGCTTGGGACAGCAACACTGAAGCTTTCTTT CASSAWDSNTEAFF
many TRBJ2-2 - TRBV7-3 TGTGCCAGCAGCTTATGGGACACCGGGGAGCTGTTTTTT CASSLWDTGELFF
- TRBJ2-5 - TRBV7-9 TGTGCCAGCAGCTTAGAGCTAGCCCGGGTAGAGACCCAGTACTTC CASSLELARVETQYF
- TRBJ1-1 - TRBV13 TGTGCCAGCAGTGAAGTGGGCGGGAAAGCTTTCTTT CASSEVGGKAFF
- TRBJ1-2 - TRBV20-1 TGCAGTGCTCCAACAGTGAAGTATGGCTACACCTTC CSAPTVKYGYTF
few TRBJ1-2 - TRBV2 TGTGCCAGCAGTGAAAGTTGGCAGGCGATAATTAACTATGGCTACACCTTC CASSESWQAIINYGYTF
few TRBJ1-1 - TRBV19 TGTGCCAGTAACTTACAGGGATTCACTGAAGCTTTCTTT CASNLQGFTEAFF
- TRBJ2-7 TRBD2 TRBV7-9 TGTGCCAGCAGCGGACCCAGCGGGAGTCTCTACGAGCAGTACTTC CASSGPSGSLYEQYF
many TRBJ1-2 - TRBV2 TGTGCCAGCAGTGGTTCTGGGCAGGGTGGAGTCTACACCTTC CASSGSGQGGVYTF
few TRBJ2-2 - TRBV29-1 TGCAGCGTCGCCCTCCAGAACACCGGGGAGCTGTTTTTT CSVALQNTGELFF
few TRBJ2-6 - TRBV5-4 TGTGCCAGCAGCTTCATGGGAGCTGGGGCCAACGTCCTGACTTTC CASSFMGAGANVLTF
- TRBJ1-2 - TRBV7-9 TGTGCCAGCTTGGCGGGGGGCTACACCTTC CASLAGGYTF
many TRBJ1-2 TRBD1 TRBV11-2 TGTGCCAGCAGCGACGCCGGGACAGGGACCTACACCTTC CASSDAGTGTYTF
- TRBJ2-7 - TRBV7-9 TGTGCCAGCAGCTTCTGGGACGAAGGGGGGTATGAGCAGTACTTC CASSFWDEGGYEQYF
many TRBJ2-7 TRBD1 TRBV29-1 TGCAGCGTCACCGGACAGGGTGGCGACGAGCAGTACTTC CSVTGQGGDEQYF
- TRBJ1-1 TRBD1 TRBV7-9 TGTGCCAGCAGCTGGGACAGGGATTCTAGCACTGAAGCTTTCTTT CASSWDRDSSTEAFF
- TRBJ1-2 TRBD1 TRBV10-2 TGCGCCAGCAGGATGGGGACAGGGGGCTATGGCTACACCTTC CASRMGTGGYGYTF
- TRBJ1-1 - TRBV25-1 TGTGCCAGCACTCGGGACACCTTGAACACTGAAGCTTTCTTT CASTRDTLNTEAFF
- TRBJ1-1 - TRBV7-8 TGCGCCAGCAGCCAACCCGCCAGGATGAACACTGAAGCTTTCTTT CASSQPARMNTEAFF
few TRBJ1-1 - TRBV7-9 TGTGCCAGCAGTTTAATTCGGGCCAAGAACACTGAAGCTTTCTTT CASSLIRAKNTEAFF
- TRBJ1-6 TRBD1 TRBV5-1 TGCGCCAGCAGCTACAGGGGTGATCCCTATAATTCACCCCTCCACTTT CASSYRGDPYNSPLHF
many TRBJ1-1 - TRBV19 TGTGCCAGTAGCTCGGGTACTACTGAAGCTTTCTTT CASSSGTTEAFF